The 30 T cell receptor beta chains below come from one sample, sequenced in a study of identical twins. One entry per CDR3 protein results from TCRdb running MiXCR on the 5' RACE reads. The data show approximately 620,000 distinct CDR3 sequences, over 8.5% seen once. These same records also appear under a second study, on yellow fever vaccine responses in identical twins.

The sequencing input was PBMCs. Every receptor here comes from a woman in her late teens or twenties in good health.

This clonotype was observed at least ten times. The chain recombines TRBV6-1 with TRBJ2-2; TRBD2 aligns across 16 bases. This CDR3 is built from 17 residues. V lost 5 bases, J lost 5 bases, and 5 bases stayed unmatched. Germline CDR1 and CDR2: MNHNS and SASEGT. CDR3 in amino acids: CASSQGLAGGPTGELFF. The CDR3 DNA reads TGTGCCAGCAGTCAGGGACTAGCGGGAGGGCCTACCGGGGAGCTGTTTTTT.

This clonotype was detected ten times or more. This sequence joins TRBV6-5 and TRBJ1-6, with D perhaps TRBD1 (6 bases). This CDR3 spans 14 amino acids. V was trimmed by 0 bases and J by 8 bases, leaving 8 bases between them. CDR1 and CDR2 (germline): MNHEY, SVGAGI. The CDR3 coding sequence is TGTGCCAGCAGTTACTCTGCAGGGGATTCACCCCTCCACTTT. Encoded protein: CASSYSAGDSPLHF.

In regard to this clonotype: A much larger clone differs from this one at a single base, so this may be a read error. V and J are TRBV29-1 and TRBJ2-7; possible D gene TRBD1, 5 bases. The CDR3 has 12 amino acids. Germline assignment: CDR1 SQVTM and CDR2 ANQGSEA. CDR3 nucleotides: TGCGGCGTTGGCCAGGGTGTGGGAGAGCAGTACTTC. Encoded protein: CGVGQGVGEQYF.

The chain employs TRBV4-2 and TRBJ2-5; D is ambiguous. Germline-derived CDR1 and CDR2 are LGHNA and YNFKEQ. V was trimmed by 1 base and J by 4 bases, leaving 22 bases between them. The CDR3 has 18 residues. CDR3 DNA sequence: TGTGCCAGCAGCCAAGTGGCAGTGTCCGGACCGGCACGAGAGACCCAGTACTTC. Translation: CASSQVAVSGPARETQYF.

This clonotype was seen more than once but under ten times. CDR3 loop: CASSARQGTYNSPLHF. The CDR3 DNA reads TGTGCCAGCAGTGCCCGACAGGGAACCTATAATTCACCCCTCCACTTT. J is TRBJ1-6 and V is TRBV6-1, with TRBD1 identical over 7 bases. Germline V gene sequence: CDR1 MNHNS, CDR2 SASEGT. Losses at the gene ends were 4 bases for V and 2 bases for J; bases not matched to a gene: 5. The CDR3 has 16 amino acids.

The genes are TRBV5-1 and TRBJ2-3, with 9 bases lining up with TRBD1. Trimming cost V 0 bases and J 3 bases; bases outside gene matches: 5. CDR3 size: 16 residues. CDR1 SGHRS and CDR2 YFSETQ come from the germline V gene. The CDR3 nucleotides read TGCGCCAGCAGCTTGGGGGACAGGGATATGACAGATACGCAGTATTTT. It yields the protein CASSLGDRDMTDTQYF.

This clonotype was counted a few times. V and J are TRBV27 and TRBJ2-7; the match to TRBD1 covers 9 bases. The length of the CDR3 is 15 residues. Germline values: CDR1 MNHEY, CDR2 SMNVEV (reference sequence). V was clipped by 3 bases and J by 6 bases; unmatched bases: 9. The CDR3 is CASSFTPGQGGEQYF. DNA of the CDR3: TGTGCCAGCAGTTTTACACCGGGACAGGGAGGCGAGCAGTACTTC.

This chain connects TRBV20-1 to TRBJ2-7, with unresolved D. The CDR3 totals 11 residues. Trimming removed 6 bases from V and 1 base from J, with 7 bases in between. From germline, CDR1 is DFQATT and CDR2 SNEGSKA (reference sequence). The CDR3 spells CSAVQSYEQYF. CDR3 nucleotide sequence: TGCAGTGCGGTACAGTCCTACGAGCAGTACTTC.

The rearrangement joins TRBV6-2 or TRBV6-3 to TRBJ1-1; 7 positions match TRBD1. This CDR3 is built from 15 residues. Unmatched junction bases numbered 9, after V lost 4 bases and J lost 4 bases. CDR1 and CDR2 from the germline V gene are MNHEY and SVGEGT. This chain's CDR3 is CASSWKGARSTEAFF. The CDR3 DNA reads TGTGCCAGCAGTTGGAAGGGGGCGCGGAGCACTGAAGCTTTCTTT.

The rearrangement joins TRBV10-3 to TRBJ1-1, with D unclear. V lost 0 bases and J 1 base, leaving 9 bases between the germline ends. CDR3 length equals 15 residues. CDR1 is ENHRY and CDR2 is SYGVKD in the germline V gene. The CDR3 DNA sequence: TGTGCCATCAGTGAGTCGCCAGGCTCGAACACTGAAGCTTTCTTT. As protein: CAISESPGSNTEAFF.

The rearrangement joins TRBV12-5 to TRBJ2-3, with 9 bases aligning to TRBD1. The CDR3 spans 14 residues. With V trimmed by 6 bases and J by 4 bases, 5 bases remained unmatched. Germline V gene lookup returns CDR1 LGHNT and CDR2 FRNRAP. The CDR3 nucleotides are TGTGCTAGTGGCCCGGGACAGGGTTCAGATACGCAGTATTTT. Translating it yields CASGPGQGSDTQYF.

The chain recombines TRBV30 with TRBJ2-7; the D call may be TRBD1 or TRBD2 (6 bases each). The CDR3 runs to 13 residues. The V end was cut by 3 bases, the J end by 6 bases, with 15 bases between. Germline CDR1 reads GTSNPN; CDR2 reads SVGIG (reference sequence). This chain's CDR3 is CAWSGTGGAEQYF. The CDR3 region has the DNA TGTGCCTGGAGCGGGACTGGGGGCGCCGAGCAGTACTTC.

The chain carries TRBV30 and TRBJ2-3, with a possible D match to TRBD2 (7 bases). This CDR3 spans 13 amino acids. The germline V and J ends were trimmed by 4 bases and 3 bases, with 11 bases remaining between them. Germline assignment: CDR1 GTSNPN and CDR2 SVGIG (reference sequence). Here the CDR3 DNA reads TGTGCCTGGACAGGGAGGGGGACAGATACGCAGTATTTT. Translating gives CAWTGRGTDTQYF.

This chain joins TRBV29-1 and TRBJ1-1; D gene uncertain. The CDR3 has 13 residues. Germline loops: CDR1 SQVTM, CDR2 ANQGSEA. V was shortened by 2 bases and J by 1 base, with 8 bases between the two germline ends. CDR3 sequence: CSVELRRNTEAFF. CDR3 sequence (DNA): TGCAGCGTTGAACTTCGGAGGAACACTGAAGCTTTCTTT.

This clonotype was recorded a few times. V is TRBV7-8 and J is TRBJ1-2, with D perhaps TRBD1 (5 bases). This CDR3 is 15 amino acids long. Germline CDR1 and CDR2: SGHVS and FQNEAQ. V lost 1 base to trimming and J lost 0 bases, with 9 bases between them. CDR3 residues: CASSLGGLTNYGYTF. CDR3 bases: TGTGCCAGCAGCTTAGGGGGCCTGACTAACTATGGCTACACCTTC.

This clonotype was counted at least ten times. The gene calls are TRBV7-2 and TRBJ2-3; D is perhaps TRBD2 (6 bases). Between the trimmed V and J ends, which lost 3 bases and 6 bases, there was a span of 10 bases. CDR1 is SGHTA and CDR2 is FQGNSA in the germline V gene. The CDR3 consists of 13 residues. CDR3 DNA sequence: TGTGCCAGCAGCTTCCCTAGCGTGGATACGCAGTATTTT. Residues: CASSFPSVDTQYF. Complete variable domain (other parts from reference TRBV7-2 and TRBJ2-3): GAGVSQSPSNKVTEKGKDVELRCDPISGHTALYWYRQSLGQGLEFLIYFQGNSAPDKSGLPSDRFSAERTGGSVSTLTIQRTQQEDSAVYLCASSFPSVDTQYFGPGTRLTVL.

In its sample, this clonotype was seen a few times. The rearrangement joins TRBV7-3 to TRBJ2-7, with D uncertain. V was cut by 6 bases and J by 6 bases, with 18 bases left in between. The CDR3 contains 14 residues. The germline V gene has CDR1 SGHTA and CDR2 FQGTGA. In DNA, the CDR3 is TGTGCCAGCAGTCCCTTCGACGGATCTGGCGAGCAGTACTTC. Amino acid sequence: CASSPFDGSGEQYF.

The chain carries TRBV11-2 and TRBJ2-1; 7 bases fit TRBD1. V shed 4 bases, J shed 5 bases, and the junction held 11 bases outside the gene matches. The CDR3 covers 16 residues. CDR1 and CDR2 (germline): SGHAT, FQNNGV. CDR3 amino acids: CASSSSGRTGNNEQFF. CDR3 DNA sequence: TGTGCCAGCAGCTCCTCCGGACGGACAGGTAACAATGAGCAGTTCTTC.

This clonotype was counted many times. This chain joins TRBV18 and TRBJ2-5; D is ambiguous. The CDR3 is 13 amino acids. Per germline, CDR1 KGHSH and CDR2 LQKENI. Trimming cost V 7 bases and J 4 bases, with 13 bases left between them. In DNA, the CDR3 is TGTGCCAGCTGGGTGGCGCCGGGAGAGACCCAGTACTTC. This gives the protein CASWVAPGETQYF.

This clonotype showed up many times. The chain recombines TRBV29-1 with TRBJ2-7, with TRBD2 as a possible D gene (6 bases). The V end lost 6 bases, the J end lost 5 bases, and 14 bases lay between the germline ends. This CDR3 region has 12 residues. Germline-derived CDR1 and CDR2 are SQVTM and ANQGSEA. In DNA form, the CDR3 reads TGCAGCGTGAAACGCGGGGCTCACGAGCAGTACTTC. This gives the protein CSVKRGAHEQYF.

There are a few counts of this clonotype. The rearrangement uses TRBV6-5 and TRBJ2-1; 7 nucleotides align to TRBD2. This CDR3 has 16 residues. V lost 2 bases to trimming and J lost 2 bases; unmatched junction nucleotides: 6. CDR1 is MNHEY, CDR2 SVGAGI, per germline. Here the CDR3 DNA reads TGTGCCAGCAGTTACACTGGCGGGAGACCCTACAATGAGCAGTTCTTC. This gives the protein CASSYTGGRPYNEQFF.

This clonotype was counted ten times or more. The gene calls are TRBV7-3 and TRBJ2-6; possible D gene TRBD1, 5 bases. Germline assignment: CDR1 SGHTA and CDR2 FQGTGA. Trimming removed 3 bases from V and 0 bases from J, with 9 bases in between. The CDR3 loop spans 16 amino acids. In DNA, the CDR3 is TGTGCCAGCAGCTTCAGGGCTAACTCTGGGGCCAACGTCCTGACTTTC. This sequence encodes CASSFRANSGANVLTF.

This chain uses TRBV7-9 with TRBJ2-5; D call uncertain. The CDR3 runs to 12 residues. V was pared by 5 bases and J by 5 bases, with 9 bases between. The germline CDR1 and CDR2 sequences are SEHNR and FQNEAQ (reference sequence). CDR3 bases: TGTGCCAGCAGCCTCCATGGGGAGACCCAGTACTTC. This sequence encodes CASSLHGETQYF.

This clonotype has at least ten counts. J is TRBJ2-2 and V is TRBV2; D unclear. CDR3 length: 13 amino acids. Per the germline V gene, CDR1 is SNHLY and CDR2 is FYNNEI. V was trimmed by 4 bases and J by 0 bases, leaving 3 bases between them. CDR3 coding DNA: TGTGCCAGCAGTGTTTCGAACACCGGGGAGCTGTTTTTT. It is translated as CASSVSNTGELFF. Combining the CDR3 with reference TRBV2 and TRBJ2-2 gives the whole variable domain EPEVTQTPSHQVTQMGQEVILRCVPISNHLYFYWYRQILGQKVEFLVSFYNNEISEKSEIFDDQFSVERPDGSNFTLKIRSTKLEDSAMYFCASSVSNTGELFFGEGSRLTVL.

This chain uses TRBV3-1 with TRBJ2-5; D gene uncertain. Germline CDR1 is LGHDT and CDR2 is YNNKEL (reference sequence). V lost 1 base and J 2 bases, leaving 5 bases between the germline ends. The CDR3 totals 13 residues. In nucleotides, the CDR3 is TGTGCCAGCAGCCAAGTAATGCAAGAGACCCAGTACTTC. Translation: CASSQVMQETQYF.

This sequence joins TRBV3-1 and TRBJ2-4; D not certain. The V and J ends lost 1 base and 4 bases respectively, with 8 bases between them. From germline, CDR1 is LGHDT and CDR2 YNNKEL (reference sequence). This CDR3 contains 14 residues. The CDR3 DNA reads TGTGCCAGCAGCCAAGTTTCCAGGAAAAACATTCAGTACTTC. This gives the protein CASSQVSRKNIQYF. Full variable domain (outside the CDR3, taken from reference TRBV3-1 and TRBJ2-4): DTAVSQTPKYLVTQMGNDKSIKCEQNLGHDTMYWYKQDSKKFLKIMFSYNNKELIINETVPNRFSPKSPDKAHLNLHINSLELGDSAVYFCASSQVSRKNIQYFGAGTRLSVL.

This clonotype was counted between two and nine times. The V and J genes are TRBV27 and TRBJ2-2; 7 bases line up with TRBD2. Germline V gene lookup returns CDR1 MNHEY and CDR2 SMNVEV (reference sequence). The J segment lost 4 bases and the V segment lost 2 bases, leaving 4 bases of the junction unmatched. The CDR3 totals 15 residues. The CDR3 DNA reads TGTGCCAGCAGTTTAATGGGCGGGGGCACCGGGGAGCTGTTTTTT. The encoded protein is CASSLMGGGTGELFF.

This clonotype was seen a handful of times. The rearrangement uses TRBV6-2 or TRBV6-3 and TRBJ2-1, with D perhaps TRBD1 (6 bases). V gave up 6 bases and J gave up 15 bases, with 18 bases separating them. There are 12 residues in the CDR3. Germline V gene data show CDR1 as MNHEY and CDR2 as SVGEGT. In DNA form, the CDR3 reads TGTGCCAGCAGCCCGAACAGGGTCCCCCGGTTCTTC. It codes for CASSPNRVPRFF.

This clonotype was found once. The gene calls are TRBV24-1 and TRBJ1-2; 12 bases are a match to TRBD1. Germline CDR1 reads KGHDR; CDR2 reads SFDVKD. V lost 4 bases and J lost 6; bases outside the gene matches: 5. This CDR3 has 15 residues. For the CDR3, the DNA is TGTGCCACCAGTGACATGGGACAGGGGGCAGATGGCTACACCTTC. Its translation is CATSDMGQGADGYTF.

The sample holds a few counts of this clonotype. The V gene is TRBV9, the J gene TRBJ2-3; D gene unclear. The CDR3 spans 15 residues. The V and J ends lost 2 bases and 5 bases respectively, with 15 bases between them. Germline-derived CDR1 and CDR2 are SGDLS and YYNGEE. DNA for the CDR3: TGTGCCAGCAGCGTCCTCTCAAAATTTTTAGATACGCAGTATTTT. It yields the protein CASSVLSKFLDTQYF.